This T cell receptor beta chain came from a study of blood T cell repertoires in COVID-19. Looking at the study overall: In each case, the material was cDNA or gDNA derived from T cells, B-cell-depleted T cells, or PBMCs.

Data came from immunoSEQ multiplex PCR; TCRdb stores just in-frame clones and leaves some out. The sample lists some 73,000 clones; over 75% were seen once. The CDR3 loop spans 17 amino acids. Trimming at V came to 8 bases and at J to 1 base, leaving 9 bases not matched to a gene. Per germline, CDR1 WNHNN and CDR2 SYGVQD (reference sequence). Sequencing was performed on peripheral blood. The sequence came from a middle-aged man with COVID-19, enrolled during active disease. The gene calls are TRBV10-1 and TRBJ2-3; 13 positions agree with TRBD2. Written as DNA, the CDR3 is TGCGCCAGCGGACCGGGACTAGCGGGGATACGCACAGATACGCAGTATTTT. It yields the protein CASGPGLAGIRTDTQYF.